The clone carrying this T cell receptor beta chain was counted a single time. TCRdb's table, derived via immunoSEQ multiplex PCR, lists solely in-frame clones and lacks some. The data show tens of thousands of clones, with 75% to 90% seen just once and about 4% held by the top ten. This sample is drawn from a study of T cell clonotyping in hematopoietic cell transplantation. The V end lost 0 bases, the J end lost 7 bases, and 13 bases lay between the germline ends. Germline values: CDR1 SGDLS, CDR2 YYNGEE. CDR3 length: 14 residues. Described time point: recipient sample about 28 days before transplant, after cytoreduction.

This rearrangement joins TRBV9 to TRBJ1-2; perhaps TRBD1 as D (5 bases). The sequencing used peripheral blood mononuclear cells, collected before stem cell transplant. This receptor was obtained from a man between 18 and 29 years old with biphenotypic leukemia. Some clones in this sample may be carry-over from other donors' samples. This CDR3 is CASSVGGGDRGYTF. CDR3 DNA: TGTGCCAGCAGCGTAGGTGGAGGGGATCGTGGCTACACCTTC.